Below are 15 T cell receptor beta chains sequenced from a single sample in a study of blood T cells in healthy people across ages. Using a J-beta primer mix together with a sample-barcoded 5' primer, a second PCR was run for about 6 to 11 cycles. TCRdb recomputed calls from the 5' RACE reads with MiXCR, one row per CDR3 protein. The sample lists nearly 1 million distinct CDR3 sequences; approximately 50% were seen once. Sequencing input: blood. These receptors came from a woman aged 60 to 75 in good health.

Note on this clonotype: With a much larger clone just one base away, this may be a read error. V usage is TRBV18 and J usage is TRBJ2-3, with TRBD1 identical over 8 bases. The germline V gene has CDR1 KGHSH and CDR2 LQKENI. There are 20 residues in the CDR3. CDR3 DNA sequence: TGTGCCAACTCACCGGATCTTGCAGGGGGCGGAAGCACTAGCACAGATACGCAGTATTTT. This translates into CANSPDLAGGGSTSTDTQYF.

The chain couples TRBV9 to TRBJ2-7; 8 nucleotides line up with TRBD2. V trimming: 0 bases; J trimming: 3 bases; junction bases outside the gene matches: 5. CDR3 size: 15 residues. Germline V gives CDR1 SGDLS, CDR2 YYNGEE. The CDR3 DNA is TGTGCCAGCAGCGTAGAGGGGACTAGTATCTACGAGCAGTACTTC. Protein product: CASSVEGTSIYEQYF.

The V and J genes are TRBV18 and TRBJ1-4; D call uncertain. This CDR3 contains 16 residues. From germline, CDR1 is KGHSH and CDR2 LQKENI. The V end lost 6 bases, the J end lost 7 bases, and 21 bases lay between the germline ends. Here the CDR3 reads CASSKNAWGNGEKLFF. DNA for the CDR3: TGTGCCAGCTCGAAGAATGCTTGGGGTAACGGTGAAAAACTGTTTTTT.

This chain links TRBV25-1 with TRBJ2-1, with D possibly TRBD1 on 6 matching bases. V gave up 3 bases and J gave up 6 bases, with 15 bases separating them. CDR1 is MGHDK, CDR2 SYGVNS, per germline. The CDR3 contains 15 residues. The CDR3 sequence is CASSEQSGVRNEQFF. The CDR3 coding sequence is TGTGCCAGCAGTGAGCAGTCAGGGGTCCGCAATGAGCAGTTCTTC.

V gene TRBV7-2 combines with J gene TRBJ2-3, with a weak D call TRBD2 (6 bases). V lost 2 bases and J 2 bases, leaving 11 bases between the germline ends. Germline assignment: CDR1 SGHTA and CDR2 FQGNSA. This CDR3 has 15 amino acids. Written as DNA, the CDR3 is TGTGCCAGCAGCTTACGGGAGCTCAACACAGATACGCAGTATTTT. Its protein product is CASSLRELNTDTQYF.

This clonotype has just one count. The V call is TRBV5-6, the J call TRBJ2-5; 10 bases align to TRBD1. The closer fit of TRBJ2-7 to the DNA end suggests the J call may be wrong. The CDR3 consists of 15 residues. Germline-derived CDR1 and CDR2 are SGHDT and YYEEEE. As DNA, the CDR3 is TGTGCCAGCAGCTTGGTGGACAGGGGGTTTAACGAGCAGTACTTC. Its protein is CASSLVDRGFNEQYF.

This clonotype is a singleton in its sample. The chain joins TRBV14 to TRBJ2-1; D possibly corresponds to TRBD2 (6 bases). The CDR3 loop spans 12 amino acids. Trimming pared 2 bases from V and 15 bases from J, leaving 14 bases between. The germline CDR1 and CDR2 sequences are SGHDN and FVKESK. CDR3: CASSQPPGTLFF. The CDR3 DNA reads TGTGCCAGCAGCCAACCCCCCGGGACTTTGTTCTTC. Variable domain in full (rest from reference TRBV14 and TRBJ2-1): EAGVTQFPSHSVIEKGQTVTLRCDPISGHDNLYWYRRVMGKEIKFLLHFVKESKQDESGMPNNRFLAERTGGTYSTLKVQPAELEDSGVYFCASSQPPGTLFFGPGTRLTVL.

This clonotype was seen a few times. The chain's CDR3 is CASSHRSRGNEQFF. The CDR3 coding sequence is TGTGCCAGCAGCCACCGTTCCAGGGGGAATGAGCAGTTCTTC. V and J are TRBV3-1 and TRBJ2-1, with 7 bases identical to TRBD1. The germline gives CDR1 LGHDT, CDR2 YNNKEL (reference sequence). Trimming at V came to 3 bases and at J to 7 bases, leaving 6 bases not matched to a gene. The CDR3 has 14 amino acids.

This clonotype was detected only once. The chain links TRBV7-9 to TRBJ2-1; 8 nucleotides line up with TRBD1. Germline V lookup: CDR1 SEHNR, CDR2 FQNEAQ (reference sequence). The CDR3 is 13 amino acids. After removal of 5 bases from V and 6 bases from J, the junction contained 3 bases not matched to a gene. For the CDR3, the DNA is TGTGCCAGCAGCCGGGGACAGGTCAATGAGCAGTTCTTC. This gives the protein CASSRGQVNEQFF.

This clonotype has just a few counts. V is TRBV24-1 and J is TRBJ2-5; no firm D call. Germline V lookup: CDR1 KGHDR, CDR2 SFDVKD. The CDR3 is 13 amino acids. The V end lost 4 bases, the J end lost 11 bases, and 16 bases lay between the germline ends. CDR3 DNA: TGTGCCACCAGTGACTCCGGACGGCGTGAGCAGTACTTC. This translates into CATSDSGRREQYF.

The CDR3 DNA is TGTGCCAGCAGCTTAGAAGGGGCAGGGATGAACACTGAAGCTTTCTTT. This translates into CASSLEGAGMNTEAFF. The chain recombines TRBV7-2 with TRBJ1-1; D may be TRBD1 (5 bases). This CDR3 contains 16 residues. V was shortened by 1 base and J by 0 bases, with 12 bases between the two germline ends. The V gene's germline CDR1 is SGHTA and CDR2 FQGNSA.

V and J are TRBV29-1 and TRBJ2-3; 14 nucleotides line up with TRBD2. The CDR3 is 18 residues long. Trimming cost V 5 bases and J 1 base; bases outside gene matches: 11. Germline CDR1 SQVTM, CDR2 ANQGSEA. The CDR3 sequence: CSVPTGTSGSIRTDTQYF. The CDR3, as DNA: TGCAGCGTTCCAACCGGGACTAGCGGGAGCATACGCACAGATACGCAGTATTTT.

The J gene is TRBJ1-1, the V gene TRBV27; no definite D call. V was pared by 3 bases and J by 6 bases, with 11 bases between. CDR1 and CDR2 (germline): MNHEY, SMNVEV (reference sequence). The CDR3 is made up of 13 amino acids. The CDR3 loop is CASSFLGVAEAFF. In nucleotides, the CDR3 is TGTGCCAGCAGTTTTTTGGGTGTTGCTGAAGCTTTCTTT.

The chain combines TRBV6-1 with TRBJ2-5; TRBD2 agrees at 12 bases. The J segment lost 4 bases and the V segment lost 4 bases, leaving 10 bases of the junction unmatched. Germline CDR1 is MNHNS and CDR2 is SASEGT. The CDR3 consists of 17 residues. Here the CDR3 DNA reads TGTGCCAGCAGTGCTTGGACAGAGGGACTAGCGGGAGAGACCCAGTACTTC. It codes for CASSAWTEGLAGETQYF.

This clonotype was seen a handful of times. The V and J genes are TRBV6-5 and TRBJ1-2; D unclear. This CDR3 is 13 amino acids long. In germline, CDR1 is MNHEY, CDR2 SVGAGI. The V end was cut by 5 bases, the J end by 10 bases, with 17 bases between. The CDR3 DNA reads TGTGCCAGCAGTAAGGTCCTACGTATGGACTACACCTTC. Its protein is CASSKVLRMDYTF.